This TCR beta chain was sequenced in a study of cytomegalovirus exposure and HLA in healthy donors. The PCR employed 60 Vbeta primers together with 13 Jbeta primers. Sequencing used immunoSEQ multiplex PCR; TCRdb keeps in-frame clones, though not all of them. The sample lists about 110,000 clones; roughly 80% were seen once. Per germline, CDR1 SNHLY and CDR2 FYNNEI. The CDR3 runs 14 residues. V lost 4 bases and J lost 2; bases outside the gene matches: 4. The chain couples TRBV2 to TRBJ1-2; 7 bases match TRBD1. The source of this sequence is a man aged 25 to 40 in good health and CMV-seropositive. Sequencing used PBMCs. The CDR3 DNA sequence: TGTGCCAGCAGTGCCCTGACAGGGAACTATGGCTACACCTTC. This codes for CASSALTGNYGYTF.